This T cell receptor beta chain appears in the sequencing data of a study of T-cell reconstitution after alpha-beta-depleted transplantation in children. Study-level points and caveats: Roughly two months post-transplant, alpha-beta T cells reportedly originated from several hundred graft clones that had expanded. Some patients owed their high day-60 TCRbeta diversity to surviving recipient T cells and thymic progenitors.

The length of the CDR3 is 14 residues. The V gene end was trimmed by 6 bases and the J gene end by 5 bases; junction bases not matched to a gene: 9. The germline V gene encodes CDR1 LNHNV and CDR2 YYDKDF (reference sequence). The library targeted TCRbeta and was prepared with unique molecular identifiers. Each CDR3 protein is one row after TCRdb ran MiXCR on the PCR reads. Among fewer than 550,000 distinct CDR3 sequences listed, about 16% were seen once. Notes on this clonotype: Its specificity is not known.

Sequences were derived from PBMCs, mostly from graft donor cells, sampled 360 days after TCRalphabeta/CD19-depleted stem cell transplant. The chain employs TRBV15 and TRBJ2-7; 8 bases match TRBD2. This sequence originates from a boy in the first two years of life who had a stem cell transplant for Wiskott-Aldrich syndrome, so the T cells may come from the graft donor. The CDR3 loop is CATRSGLGRDEQYF. The CDR3 DNA follows: TGTGCCACCAGGTCGGGACTAGGTAGAGACGAGCAGTACTTC.